This passage covers 4 T cell receptor beta chains from one sample sequenced in a study of T cells in Graves' hyperthyroidism and ophthalmopathy. TCR beta CDR3 region amplification was performed from RNA transcripts. HTBI primers were the set used in a first-round RT-PCR of the TCR CDR3. One entry per CDR3 protein, called by TCRdb with MiXCR from the multiplex PCR reads. Altogether hundreds of thousands of distinct CDR3 sequences are present, over 12% being singletons, with the ten largest covering over 25%. Sequencing used blood. These receptors were collected from a man aged 50 to 59 with Graves' ophthalmopathy.

This clonotype was detected ten times or more. The chain is built from TRBV20-1 and TRBJ2-5; maybe TRBD2 (5 bases). The V gene's germline CDR1 is DFQATT and CDR2 SNEGSKA (reference sequence). There are 14 residues in the CDR3. Trimming removed 3 bases from V and 0 bases from J, with 11 bases in between. CDR3 DNA: TGCAGTGCTAGCGCCTTTAGCGACCAAGAGACCCAGTACTTC. This gives the protein CSASAFSDQETQYF.

This clonotype was counted ten times or more. CDR3 sequence (DNA): TGTGCCAGCAGCTTAGCGCTTAGCGGTGAGACCCAGTACTTC. Encoded protein: CASSLALSGETQYF. The chain is built from TRBV7-9 and TRBJ2-5; possibly TRBD2 for D (6 bases). Germline CDR1 SEHNR, CDR2 FQNEAQ (reference sequence). The germline V and J ends were trimmed by 0 bases and 5 bases, with 10 bases remaining between them. The CDR3 totals 14 residues.

This clonotype has at least ten counts. This sequence joins TRBV27 and TRBJ1-1; D is unclear. The CDR3 is 14 residues long. The V gene lost 6 bases and the J gene lost 1 base, with 12 bases spanning the gap. CDR1 MNHEY and CDR2 SMNVEV come from the germline V gene (reference sequence). For the CDR3, the DNA is TGTGCCAGCAGCCCTGACGGATCGAACACTGAAGCTTTCTTT. Amino acids: CASSPDGSNTEAFF.

This clonotype came up a few times. The rearrangement uses TRBV3-1 and TRBJ2-2; D is possibly TRBD2 (6 bases). The CDR3 spans 14 residues. Germline V CDR1 and CDR2: LGHDT, YNNKEL (reference sequence). V was trimmed by 2 bases and J by 4 bases, leaving 8 bases between them. The CDR3 spells CASSQRAGTGELFF. In nucleotides, the CDR3 is TGTGCCAGCAGCCAAAGAGCGGGCACCGGGGAGCTGTTTTTT.